A selection of T cell receptor beta chains follows, all from one sample in a study of blood T cells in healthy people across ages. From the 5' RACE reads, TCRdb called clonotypes with MiXCR, one entry per CDR3 protein. Of around 1,000,000 distinct CDR3 sequences listed, around two fifths are singletons. The sequenced sample was blood. Receptors were obtained from a young man in good health. CDR3s include the opening cysteine and the closing phenylalanine or tryptophan. D genes are given only for firm matches. Clone sizes are given selectively: once, few, many, or a class where the clone is expanded.

v_call	d_call	clone_size	j_call	cdr3_aa	cdr3_nt
TRBV12-5	.	.	TRBJ2-7	CASGLGTSSYEQYF	TGTGCTAGTGGTTTAGGAACTTCGTCCTACGAGCAGTACTTC
TRBV5-6	.	.	TRBJ1-1	CASSSQWAEAFF	TGTGCCAGCAGCTCCCAGTGGGCAGAAGCTTTCTTT
TRBV20-1	.	.	TRBJ2-3	CSASEGGRGDTQYF	TGCAGTGCTAGTGAGGGGGGCCGGGGAGATACACAGTATTTT
TRBV7-2	.	.	TRBJ2-4	CASSLGIGGIAKNIQYF	TGTGCCAGCAGCTTGGGGATAGGTGGAATAGCCAAAAACATTCAGTACTTC
TRBV6-5	.	few	TRBJ2-1	CAASQGISYNEQFF	TGTGCCGCGAGCCAGGGGATTTCCTACAATGAGCAGTTCTTC
TRBV7-9	TRBD2	.	TRBJ2-5	CAGSPQEEGTKYF	TGTGCCGGCAGCCCCCAGGAAGAGGGGACTAAGTACTTC
TRBV3-1	.	few	TRBJ1-1	CASSPGGGTTEAFF	TGTGCCAGCAGCCCCGGGGGGGGGACGACTGAAGCTTTCTTT
TRBV7-9	.	once	TRBJ1-4	CASSRVPDEKLFF	TGTGCCAGCAGCCGAGTGCCGGATGAAAAACTGTTTTTT
TRBV9	.	few	TRBJ2-5	CASSLRHDQETQYF	TGTGCCAGCAGCCTCAGACATGACCAAGAGACCCAGTACTTC
TRBV20-1	TRBD2	.	TRBJ2-3	CSAKASGGGGTQYF	TGCAGTGCCAAAGCGAGCGGGGGAGGGGGTACGCAGTATTTT
TRBV5-1	TRBD1	few	TRBJ1-2	CASSFYGTANYGYTF	TGCGCCAGCAGCTTCTACGGGACAGCTAACTATGGCTACACCTTC
TRBV4-2	.	few	TRBJ1-2	CASSRGGGGPHLGYTF	TGTGCCAGCAGCCGCGGTGGGGGGGGGCCTCATCTGGGCTACACCTTC
TRBV9	.	once	TRBJ2-6	CASSVDERISGANVLTF	TGTGCCAGCAGCGTAGACGAGCGGATCTCTGGGGCCAACGTCCTGACTTTC
TRBV4-2	.	.	TRBJ1-1	CASNQDLGSKAFF	TGTGCCAGCAACCAAGATCTTGGCAGTAAGGCTTTCTTT
TRBV6-5	TRBD2	few	TRBJ2-5	CASSPGTSPYQETQYF	TGTGCCAGCAGCCCCGGGACTAGCCCCTACCAAGAGACCCAGTACTTC
TRBV7-9	.	.	TRBJ1-1	CASVQGGNTEAFF	TGTGCCAGTGTTCAGGGTGGGAACACTGAAGCTTTCTTT
TRBV27	TRBD2	once	TRBJ2-1	CASSSVGGGSYNEQFF	TGTGCCAGCAGTTCGGTCGGGGGGGGATCCTACAATGAGCAGTTCTTC
TRBV20-1	TRBD2	.	TRBJ2-1	CSARGTSGGHSEQFF	TGCAGTGCTAGAGGGACTAGCGGGGGACACAGTGAGCAGTTCTTC
TRBV13	.	.	TRBJ1-4	CASSLGDDEKLFF	TGTGCCAGCAGCTTAGGAGACGATGAAAAACTGTTTTTT
TRBV12-3/TRBV12-4	TRBD2	.	TRBJ2-1	CASSPLRLAGENEQFF	TGTGCCAGCAGCCCCCTAAGACTAGCGGGGGAGAATGAGCAGTTCTTC
TRBV5-1	.	few	TRBJ1-2	CASSPSPGVGYGYTF	TGCGCCAGCAGCCCCTCGCCGGGGGTAGGATATGGCTACACCTTC
TRBV24-1	TRBD1	.	TRBJ1-5	CATSEPGQGQPQHF	TGTGCCACCAGTGAACCGGGACAGGGACAGCCCCAGCATTTT
TRBV7-6	.	few	TRBJ2-1	CASSLIAGASYNEQFF	TGTGCCAGCAGCTTAATCGCGGGGGCCTCCTACAATGAGCAGTTCTTC
TRBV6-5	TRBD1	few	TRBJ1-2	CAVRTGGQDNYGYTF	TGTGCCGTCCGAACAGGGGGCCAAGATAACTATGGCTACACCTTC
TRBV11-2	.	.	TRBJ2-3	CASTPPGSGTDTQYF	TGTGCCAGCACTCCACCAGGGTCCGGCACAGATACGCAGTATTTT
TRBV25-1	.	.	TRBJ2-5	CASSEFGDNNEQYF	TGTGCCAGCAGTGAATTCGGGGACAACAATGAGCAGTACTTC
TRBV29-1	.	few	TRBJ1-6	CSGVGQNNSPLHF	TGCAGCGGGGTCGGACAGAATAATTCACCCCTCCACTTT
TRBV9	TRBD1	.	TRBJ1-6	CASSVGGTGRSPLHF	TGTGCCAGCAGCGTCGGCGGGACAGGGCGCTCACCCCTCCACTTT
TRBV20-1	.	few	TRBJ1-5	CSASGGGYNQPQHF	TGCAGTGCTAGTGGGGGCGGATACAATCAGCCCCAGCATTTT
TRBV7-9	.	.	TRBJ2-5	CASSQSRQTQYF	TGTGCCAGCAGCCAATCAAGGCAGACCCAGTACTTC
TRBV4-3	.	.	TRBJ1-5	CASSPDKGGNQPQHF	TGCGCCAGCAGCCCCGATAAGGGCGGCAATCAGCCCCAGCATTTT
TRBV6-5	.	.	TRBJ2-7	CASSYDSSYNEQYF	TGTGCCAGCAGTTACGACAGTTCCTACAATGAGCAGTACTTC
TRBV7-2	TRBD1	.	TRBJ1-2	CASSLFRQGYGYTF	TGTGCCAGCAGTTTATTCCGACAGGGGTATGGCTACACCTTC
TRBV3-1	.	.	TRBJ2-1	CASSQDPFSVYNEQFF	TGTGCCAGCAGCCAAGATCCGTTCTCGGTTTACAATGAGCAGTTCTTC
TRBV4-2	.	.	TRBJ1-2	CASSQDRGATYGYTF	TGTGCCAGCAGCCAAGATAGGGGGGCAACCTATGGCTACACCTTC
TRBV6-5	.	.	TRBJ1-3	CASSYRGSGNTIYF	TGTGCCAGCAGTTATCGGGGCTCTGGAAACACCATATATTTT